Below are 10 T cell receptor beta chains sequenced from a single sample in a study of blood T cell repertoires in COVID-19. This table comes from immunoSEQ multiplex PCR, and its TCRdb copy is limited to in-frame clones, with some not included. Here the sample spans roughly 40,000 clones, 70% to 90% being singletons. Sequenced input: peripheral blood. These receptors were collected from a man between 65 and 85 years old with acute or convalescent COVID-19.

Here the CDR3 reads CASSPVVTDTQYF. Here the CDR3 DNA reads TGTGCCAGCAGTCCCGTTGTCACAGATACGCAGTATTTT. The V gene is TRBV27, the J gene TRBJ2-3; D is unresolved. CDR1 is MNHEY and CDR2 is SMNVEV in the germline V gene (reference sequence). The CDR3 covers 13 residues. V lost 5 bases, J lost 2 bases, and 8 bases lay in between.

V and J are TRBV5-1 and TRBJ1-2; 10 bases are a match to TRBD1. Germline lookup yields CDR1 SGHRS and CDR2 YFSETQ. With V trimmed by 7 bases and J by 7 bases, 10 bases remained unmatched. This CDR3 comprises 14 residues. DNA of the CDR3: TGCGCCAGCGCGATAGAGACAGGGGGCGGTGGCTACACCTTC. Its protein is CASAIETGGGGYTF.

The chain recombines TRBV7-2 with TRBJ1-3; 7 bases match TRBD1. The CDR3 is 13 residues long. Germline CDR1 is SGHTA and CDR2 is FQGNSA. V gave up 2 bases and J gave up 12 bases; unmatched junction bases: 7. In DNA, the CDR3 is TGTGCCAGCAGCTTAATAGTGGGACAGCACATATATTTT. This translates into CASSLIVGQHIYF.

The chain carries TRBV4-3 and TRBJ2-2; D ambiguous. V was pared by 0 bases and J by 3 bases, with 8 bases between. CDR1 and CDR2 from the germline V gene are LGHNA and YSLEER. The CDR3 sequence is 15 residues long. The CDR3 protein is CASSQEYSYTGELFF. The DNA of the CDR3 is TGCGCCAGCAGCCAAGAATACAGCTACACCGGGGAGCTGTTTTTT.

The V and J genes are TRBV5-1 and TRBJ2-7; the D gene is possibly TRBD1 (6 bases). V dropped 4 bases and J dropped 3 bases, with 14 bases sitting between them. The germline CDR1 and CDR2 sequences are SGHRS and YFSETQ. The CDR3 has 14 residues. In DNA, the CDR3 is TGCGCCAGCAGCCGCTCCGGACAGAACTACGAGCAGTACTTC. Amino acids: CASSRSGQNYEQYF.

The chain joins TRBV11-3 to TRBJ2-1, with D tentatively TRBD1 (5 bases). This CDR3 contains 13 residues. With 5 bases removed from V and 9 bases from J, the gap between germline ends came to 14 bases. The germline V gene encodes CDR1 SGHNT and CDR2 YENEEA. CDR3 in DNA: TGTGCCAGCAGCCCGTCAGGGCCCCTTGAGCAGTTCTTC. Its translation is CASSPSGPLEQFF.

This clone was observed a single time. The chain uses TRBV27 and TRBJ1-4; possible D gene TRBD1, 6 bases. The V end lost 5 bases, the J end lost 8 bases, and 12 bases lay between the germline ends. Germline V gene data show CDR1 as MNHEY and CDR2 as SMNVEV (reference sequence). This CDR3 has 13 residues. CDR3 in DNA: TGTGCCAGCAGTCTTCTGAGGGGGGAAAAACTGTTTTTT. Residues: CASSLLRGEKLFF.

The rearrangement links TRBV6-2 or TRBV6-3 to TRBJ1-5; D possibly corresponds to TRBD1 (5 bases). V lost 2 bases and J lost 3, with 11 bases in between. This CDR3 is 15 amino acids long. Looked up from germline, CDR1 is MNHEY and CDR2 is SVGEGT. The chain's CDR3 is CASSYGRADNQPQHF. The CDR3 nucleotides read TGTGCCAGCAGTTACGGCAGGGCGGACAATCAGCCCCAGCATTTT.

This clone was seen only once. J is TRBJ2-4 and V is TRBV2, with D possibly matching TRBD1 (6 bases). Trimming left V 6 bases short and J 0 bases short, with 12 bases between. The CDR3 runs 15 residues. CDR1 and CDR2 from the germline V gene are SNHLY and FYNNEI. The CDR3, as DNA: TGTGCCAGCAGGGGCTGGACAGCAGCCAAAAACATTCAGTACTTC. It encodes CASRGWTAAKNIQYF.

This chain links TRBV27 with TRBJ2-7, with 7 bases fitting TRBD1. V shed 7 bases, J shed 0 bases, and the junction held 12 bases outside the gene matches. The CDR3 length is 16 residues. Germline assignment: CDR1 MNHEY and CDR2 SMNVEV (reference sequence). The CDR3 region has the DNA TGTGCCAGCACCGGACAGGCCGAAGCGCCCTCCTACGAGCAGTACTTC. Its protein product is CASTGQAEAPSYEQYF.